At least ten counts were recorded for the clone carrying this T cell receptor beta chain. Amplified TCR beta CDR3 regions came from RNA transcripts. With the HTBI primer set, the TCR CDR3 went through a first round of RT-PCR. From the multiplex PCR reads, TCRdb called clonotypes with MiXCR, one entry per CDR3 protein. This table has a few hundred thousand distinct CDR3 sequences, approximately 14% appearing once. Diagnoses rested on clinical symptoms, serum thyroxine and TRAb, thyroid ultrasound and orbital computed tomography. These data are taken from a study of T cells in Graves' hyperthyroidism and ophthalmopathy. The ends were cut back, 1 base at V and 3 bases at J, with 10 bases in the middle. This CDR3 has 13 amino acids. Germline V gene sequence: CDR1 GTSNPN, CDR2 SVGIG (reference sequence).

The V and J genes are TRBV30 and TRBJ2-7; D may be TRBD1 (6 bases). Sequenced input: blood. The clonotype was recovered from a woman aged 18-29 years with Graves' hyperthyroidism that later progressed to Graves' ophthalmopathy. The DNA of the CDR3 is TGTGCCTGGAGTGCAGGGGTTAGCTACGAGCAGTACTTC. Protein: CAWSAGVSYEQYF.